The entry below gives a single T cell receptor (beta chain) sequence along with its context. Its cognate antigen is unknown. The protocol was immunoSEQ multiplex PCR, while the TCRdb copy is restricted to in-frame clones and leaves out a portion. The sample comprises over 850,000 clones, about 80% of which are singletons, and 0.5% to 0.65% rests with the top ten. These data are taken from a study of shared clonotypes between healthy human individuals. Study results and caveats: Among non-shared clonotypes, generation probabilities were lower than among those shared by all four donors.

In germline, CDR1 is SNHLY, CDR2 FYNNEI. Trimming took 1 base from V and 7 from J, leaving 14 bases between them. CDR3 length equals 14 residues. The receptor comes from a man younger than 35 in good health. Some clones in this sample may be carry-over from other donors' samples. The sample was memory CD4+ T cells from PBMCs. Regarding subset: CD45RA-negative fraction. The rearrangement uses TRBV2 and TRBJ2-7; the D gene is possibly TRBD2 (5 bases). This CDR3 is CASSEVGGGSEQYF. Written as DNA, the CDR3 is TGTGCCAGCAGTGAAGTAGGAGGAGGTAGTGAGCAGTACTTC.